The 3 T cell receptor beta chains below all came from one sample that was sequenced in a study of beta chain features in type 1 diabetes. Expressed TCRB transcripts were sequenced because the entire RNA isolate underwent reverse transcription. TCRdb's table, derived via immunoSEQ multiplex PCR, lists solely in-frame clones and lacks some. This repertoire shows about 360,000 clones, around 12% found once; its top ten account for around 0.02%. Sequenced material: naive CD4+ T cells from blood. The receptors shown here come from a man younger than 35 in good health.

The chain carries TRBV5-1 and TRBJ2-7; tentative D call: TRBD2 (7 bases). The CDR3 spans 13 residues. Germline-derived CDR1 and CDR2 are SGHRS and YFSETQ. V lost 4 bases, J lost 4 bases, and 12 bases lay in between. The CDR3 loop is CASSPGGGYEQYF. The CDR3, as DNA: TGCGCCAGCAGCCCGGGGGGCGGATACGAGCAGTACTTC.

This clone showed up just a few times. The chain carries TRBV5-6 and TRBJ1-1, with D possibly being TRBD1 (6 bases). V lost 4 bases, J lost 3 bases, and 10 bases lay in between. The germline V gene encodes CDR1 SGHDT and CDR2 YYEEEE. This CDR3 comprises 13 residues. The CDR3 nucleotides read TGTGCCAGCAGCCTGGGGGCGTACACTGAAGCTTTCTTT. Translating it yields CASSLGAYTEAFF.

Notes on this clone: At one boundary the junction diverges from the germline segment, which might be a read error. V gene TRBV7-9 combines with J gene TRBJ2-7; perhaps TRBD2 as D (5 bases). CDR1 SEHNR and CDR2 FQNEAQ come from the germline V gene (reference sequence). The CDR3 spans 14 residues. The CDR3 reads CASSRGLSSYEQHF. The CDR3 DNA follows: TGTGCCAGCAGCCGTGGACTTAGCTCCTACGAGCAGCACTTC.